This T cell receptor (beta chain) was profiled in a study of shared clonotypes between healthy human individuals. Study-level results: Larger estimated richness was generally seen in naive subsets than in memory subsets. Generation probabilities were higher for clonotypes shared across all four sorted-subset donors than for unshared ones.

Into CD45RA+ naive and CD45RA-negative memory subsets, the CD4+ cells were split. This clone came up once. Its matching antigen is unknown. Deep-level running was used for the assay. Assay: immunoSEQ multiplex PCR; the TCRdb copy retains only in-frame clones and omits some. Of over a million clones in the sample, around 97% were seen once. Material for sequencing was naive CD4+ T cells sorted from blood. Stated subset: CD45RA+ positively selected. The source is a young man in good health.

The CDR3 DNA is TGTGCCAGCAGCTTAGCGGGGACTAGCGTGTACAATGAGCAGTTCTTC. This gives the protein CASSLAGTSVYNEQFF. The chain employs TRBV11-2 and TRBJ2-1; 10 bases agree with TRBD2. J lost 4 bases, V lost 1 base, and 4 bases had no gene match. Looked up from germline, CDR1 is SGHAT and CDR2 is FQNNGV. The CDR3 consists of 16 residues.